Reported below is one T cell receptor beta chain. Germline V gene lookup returns CDR1 MNHNS and CDR2 SASEGT. The CDR3 runs 17 residues. Losses at the gene ends were 2 bases for V and 2 bases for J; bases not matched to a gene: 8. Sequencing was performed with immunoSEQ multiplex PCR; in TCRdb, only in-frame clones are kept and a portion is missing. Here the sample spans roughly 2.2 million clones, about 92% being singletons. The entry originates in a study of shared clonotypes between healthy human individuals. The chain couples TRBV6-1 to TRBJ2-3; 9 nucleotides agree with TRBD1. The TCR comes from a man between 18 and 35 years old in good health. Some clones in this sample may be carry-over from other donors' samples. What was sequenced was naive CD4+ T cells from PBMCs. Indicated subset: CD45RA+ positively selected. In DNA form, the CDR3 reads TGTGCCAGCAGTGAATTTATGGGACAGGGAATCACAGATACGCAGTATTTT. It codes for CASSEFMGQGITDTQYF.